This T cell receptor (beta chain) was retrieved from a study of tumor-infiltrating lymphocytes in localized non-small cell lung cancer. Profiled with immunoSEQ multiplex PCR; TCRdb holds only in-frame clones, not every one. Among about 15,000 clones listed, 55% to 70% were seen once. Sequenced sample: lung tumor tissue. This receptor was taken from a human donor with non-small cell lung cancer.

The CDR3 region is CSVDLPSGARGAQYF. Written as DNA, the CDR3 is TGCAGCGTTGACCTCCCCAGCGGGGCACGGGGGGCCCAGTACTTC. This rearrangement joins TRBV29-1 to TRBJ2-5; 7 nucleotides match TRBD2. The V segment lost 3 bases and the J segment 9 bases; nucleotides outside the gene matches: 16. The CDR3 covers 15 residues. Germline V gene sequence: CDR1 SQVTM, CDR2 ANQGSEA.